These T cell receptor beta chains were read from a single sample in a study of PD-1 blockade in mismatch repair-deficient tumors. Method: immunoSEQ multiplex PCR; TCRdb's copy keeps in-frame clones and lacks some. Of approximately 23,000 clones listed, around 85% are singletons. The source was PBMCs, collected before pembrolizumab treatment. These receptors were taken from an adult with mismatch repair-deficient cancer. CDR3s include the opening cysteine and the closing phenylalanine or tryptophan. D genes are given only for firm matches. A row's size may be missing; if present it is once, few, many or a size class.

D gene: NA
V gene: TRBV7-9
clone size: NA
J gene: TRBJ1-1
CDR3 DNA: TGTGCCAGCAGCTTACAGGGGACGAACACTGAAGCTTTCTTT
CDR3 protein: CASSLQGTNTEAFF

D gene: NA
V gene: TRBV2
clone size: few
J gene: TRBJ1-5
CDR3 DNA: TGTGCCAGCAGTGACGGGTATCAGCCCCAGCATTTT
CDR3 protein: CASSDGYQPQHF

D gene: TRBD1
V gene: TRBV28
clone size: NA
J gene: TRBJ2-7
CDR3 DNA: TGTGCCAGCACCCCGACAGGGCCCTACGAGCAGTACTTC
CDR3 protein: CASTPTGPYEQYF

D gene: TRBD2
V gene: TRBV4-1
clone size: few
J gene: TRBJ2-7
CDR3 DNA: TGCGCCAGCAGCCGGATCGACGGGAGGGCTTCTTACGAGCAGTACTTC
CDR3 protein: CASSRIDGRASYEQYF

D gene: TRBD1
V gene: TRBV2
clone size: NA
J gene: TRBJ1-4
CDR3 DNA: TGTGCCAGCAGTGAGTTGACAGGGACTAATGAAAAACTGTTTTTT
CDR3 protein: CASSELTGTNEKLFF

D gene: TRBD1
V gene: TRBV7-8
clone size: NA
J gene: TRBJ2-7
CDR3 DNA: TGTGCCAGCAGCTTACCTCTGGGGACAGGGGGTACCTACGAGCAGTACTTC
CDR3 protein: CASSLPLGTGGTYEQYF

D gene: TRBD1
V gene: TRBV28
clone size: NA
J gene: TRBJ1-1
CDR3 DNA: TGTGCCAGCAGTTCCCTACAGGGGGCGAACACTGAAGCTTTCTTT
CDR3 protein: CASSSLQGANTEAFF

D gene: TRBD1
V gene: TRBV5-6
clone size: NA
J gene: TRBJ2-7
CDR3 DNA: TGTGCCAGCAGCTTGCTGGGGACAGGGCTAAACGAGCAGTACTTC
CDR3 protein: CASSLLGTGLNEQYF

D gene: NA
V gene: TRBV7-3
clone size: NA
J gene: TRBJ2-3
CDR3 DNA: TGTGCCAGCAGCTGGGGGACAGCTGGAGGGGGAGATACGCAGTATTTT
CDR3 protein: CASSWGTAGGGDTQYF

D gene: TRBD2
V gene: TRBV7-8
clone size: NA
J gene: TRBJ2-7
CDR3 DNA: TGTGCCAGCAGCCAACCGAGCGGGAGTTACCGCGAGCAGTACTTC
CDR3 protein: CASSQPSGSYREQYF

D gene: NA
V gene: TRBV11-1
clone size: NA
J gene: TRBJ1-1
CDR3 DNA: TGTGCCAGCAGACGAGGGCCGGGTGCCAGGGGCACTGAAGCTTTCTTT
CDR3 protein: CASRRGPGARGTEAFF

D gene: TRBD2
V gene: TRBV28
clone size: NA
J gene: TRBJ2-3
CDR3 DNA: TGTGCCAGCAGTTCTTCTAGCGGGACTAACACAGATACGCAGTATTTT
CDR3 protein: CASSSSSGTNTDTQYF

D gene: NA
V gene: TRBV5-1
clone size: once
J gene: TRBJ2-1
CDR3 DNA: TGCGCCAGCAGCCCACAACAGGGAAATGAGCAGTTCTTC
CDR3 protein: CASSPQQGNEQFF

D gene: NA
V gene: TRBV7-9
clone size: NA
J gene: TRBJ1-1
CDR3 DNA: TGTGCCAGCAGCTCACAGGAAGGAACTGAAGCTTTCTTT
CDR3 protein: CASSSQEGTEAFF

D gene: NA
V gene: TRBV6-5
clone size: NA
J gene: TRBJ1-1
CDR3 DNA: TGTGCCAGCAGTATACAGGGCGGGAACACTGAAGCTTTCTTT
CDR3 protein: CASSIQGGNTEAFF

D gene: TRBD2
V gene: TRBV2
clone size: once
J gene: TRBJ2-5
CDR3 DNA: TGTGCCAGCAGCCCCGGACTAGCGGAAGAGACCCAGTACTTC
CDR3 protein: CASSPGLAEETQYF

D gene: TRBD1
V gene: TRBV5-1
clone size: NA
J gene: TRBJ2-1
CDR3 DNA: TGCGCCAGCAGCACACGACAGGGCTACAATGAGCAGTTCTTC
CDR3 protein: CASSTRQGYNEQFF

D gene: NA
V gene: TRBV6-1
clone size: NA
J gene: TRBJ1-4
CDR3 DNA: TGTGCCAATAAACCAGGACCGCGGGATAATGAAAAACTGTTTTTT
CDR3 protein: CANKPGPRDNEKLFF

D gene: TRBD1
V gene: TRBV10-3
clone size: NA
J gene: TRBJ2-7
CDR3 DNA: TGTGCCATCAGTGAGTCCGGGACAGGGGAGGGCGAGCAGTACTTC
CDR3 protein: CAISESGTGEGEQYF

D gene: TRBD1
V gene: TRBV28
clone size: NA
J gene: TRBJ1-5
CDR3 DNA: TGTGCCAGCAGTTCAGGACAGGGTCGGGGACGCAATCAGCCCCAGCATTTT
CDR3 protein: CASSSGQGRGRNQPQHF

D gene: TRBD2
V gene: TRBV5-1
clone size: NA
J gene: TRBJ2-5
CDR3 DNA: TGCGCCAGCAGCCAAAGCTCTAGCGGGAGGGCTTGGGAGACCCAGTACTTC
CDR3 protein: CASSQSSSGRAWETQYF

D gene: TRBD1
V gene: TRBV5-1
clone size: NA
J gene: TRBJ1-1
CDR3 DNA: TGCGCCAGCAGCTTTGACAGGGGCACTGAAGCTTTCTTT
CDR3 protein: CASSFDRGTEAFF

D gene: NA
V gene: TRBV7-9
clone size: NA
J gene: TRBJ2-5
CDR3 DNA: TGTGCCAGCAGCTTAGTGCCGGGAGAGACCCAGTACTTC
CDR3 protein: CASSLVPGETQYF

D gene: TRBD1
V gene: TRBV9
clone size: NA
J gene: TRBJ2-1
CDR3 DNA: TGTGCCAGCAGCGATGGGGACAGCCTCTACAATGAGCAGTTCTTC
CDR3 protein: CASSDGDSLYNEQFF

D gene: NA
V gene: TRBV21-1
clone size: NA
J gene: TRBJ2-7
CDR3 DNA: TGTGCCAGCAGCACTCTCGACAGGTTCTACGAGCAGTACTTC
CDR3 protein: CASSTLDRFYEQYF

D gene: TRBD1
V gene: TRBV2
clone size: NA
J gene: TRBJ1-1
CDR3 DNA: TGTGCCAGCAGTGACCAGGGGGGATATACTGAAGCTTTCTTT
CDR3 protein: CASSDQGGYTEAFF

D gene: NA
V gene: TRBV9
clone size: NA
J gene: TRBJ1-2
CDR3 DNA: TGTGCCAGCAGCGAACAGCGGAACTATGGCTACACCTTC
CDR3 protein: CASSEQRNYGYTF

D gene: TRBD1
V gene: TRBV7-2
clone size: NA
J gene: TRBJ2-4
CDR3 DNA: TGTGCCAGCAGCTGGGACAGCACTAAAAACATTCAGTACTTC
CDR3 protein: CASSWDSTKNIQYF

D gene: NA
V gene: TRBV6-5
clone size: few
J gene: TRBJ1-2
CDR3 DNA: TGTGCCAGCAGTGCCAGGGGAAACTATGGCTACACCTTC
CDR3 protein: CASSARGNYGYTF

D gene: TRBD2
V gene: TRBV5-1
clone size: NA
J gene: TRBJ2-1
CDR3 DNA: TGCGCCAGCAGCTTGGATTGGGCGGGAGCGATCAATGAGCAGTTCTTC
CDR3 protein: CASSLDWAGAINEQFF

D gene: TRBD1
V gene: TRBV9
clone size: NA
J gene: TRBJ1-4
CDR3 DNA: TGTGCCAGCAGCGTGACGGACAGGGGGCGTGGGGAAAAACTGTTTTTT
CDR3 protein: CASSVTDRGRGEKLFF

D gene: NA
V gene: TRBV7-6
clone size: NA
J gene: TRBJ1-1
CDR3 DNA: TGTGCCAGCAGCTTAGCGCAGGGCCTGAACACTGAAGCTTTCTTT
CDR3 protein: CASSLAQGLNTEAFF

D gene: NA
V gene: TRBV15
clone size: NA
J gene: TRBJ2-7
CDR3 DNA: TGTGCCACCAGCAGAGATGTGGAGGGAACCAACGAGCAGTACTTC
CDR3 protein: CATSRDVEGTNEQYF

D gene: NA
V gene: TRBV4-2
clone size: NA
J gene: TRBJ2-5
CDR3 DNA: TGTGCCAGCAGCCAACAACCCGAGGGAGAGACCCAGTACTTC
CDR3 protein: CASSQQPEGETQYF

D gene: NA
V gene: TRBV2
clone size: NA
J gene: TRBJ2-2
CDR3 DNA: TGTGCCGTCTCAGTCCGGGGGACCGGGGAGCTGTTTTTT
CDR3 protein: CAVSVRGTGELFF

D gene: TRBD2
V gene: TRBV11-2
clone size: NA
J gene: TRBJ2-2
CDR3 DNA: TGTGCCAGCAGCGGGTTAGCGGGACCGGGGGAGCTGTTTTTT
CDR3 protein: CASSGLAGPGELFF

D gene: TRBD2
V gene: TRBV27
clone size: few
J gene: TRBJ2-1
CDR3 DNA: TGTGCCAGCAGTCTTAGCGGGACGTTCGACAATGAGCAGTTCTTC
CDR3 protein: CASSLSGTFDNEQFF